The rows below give T cell receptor beta chains drawn from one sample of a study of blood T cell repertoires in COVID-19. Clones were read by immunoSEQ multiplex PCR, and TCRdb kept only the in-frame ones, dropping some. The sample records some 200,000 clones, around four fifths being singletons. The sequencing sample was made of peripheral blood. The receptors derive from a woman older than 75 with COVID-19, enrolled during active disease. Each CDR3 is given with its conserved first and last residue. A D gene is named only where the DNA matches it firmly. Size is stated for part of the rows, as once, few or many counts, or as a class when the clone is expanded.

j_call v_call d_call clone_size cdr3_aa cdr3_nt
TRBJ2-2 TRBV6-5 NA NA CASRRQNTGELFF TGTGCCAGCAGAAGACAGAACACCGGGGAGCTGTTTTTT
TRBJ2-2 TRBV5-1 NA once CASSPREFTGELFF TGCGCCAGCAGCCCACGGGAGTTCACCGGGGAGCTGTTTTTT
TRBJ1-1 TRBV6-6 NA NA CASSYRRQENTEAFF TGTGCCAGCAGTTACCGTCGACAGGAAAACACTGAAGCTTTCTTT
TRBJ2-7 TRBV5-1 TRBD1 NA CASSVGQSSYEQYF TGCGCCAGCAGCGTGGGACAGAGCTCCTACGAGCAGTACTTC
TRBJ1-5 TRBV2 NA NA CASSLTGTSNQPQHF TGTGCCAGCAGTCTTACAGGGACCTCCAATCAGCCCCAGCATTTT
TRBJ1-1 TRBV7-2 NA NA CASSLLGRGQMNTEAFF TGTGCCAGCAGCTTACTAGGTCGCGGGCAGATGAACACTGAAGCTTTCTTT
TRBJ2-2 TRBV2 TRBD2 NA CASSEEFLAGFPNTGELFF TGTGCCAGCAGTGAAGAATTCCTAGCGGGGTTTCCGAACACCGGGGAGCTGTTTTTT
TRBJ1-3 TRBV7-9 NA NA CASSFIEGNTIYF TGTGCCAGCAGCTTTATAGAAGGAAACACCATATATTTT
TRBJ1-1 TRBV6-5 NA NA CASSSFSSLEAFF TGTGCCAGCAGTTCCTTTTCGTCCTTAGAAGCTTTCTTT
TRBJ2-1 TRBV18 NA once CASSPGSPYNEQFF TGTGCCAGCTCACCAGGGAGCCCCTACAATGAGCAGTTCTTC
TRBJ1-4 TRBV20-1 TRBD1 NA CSASLLKGAYEKLFF TGCAGTGCTAGTCTCCTCAAGGGGGCATATGAAAAACTGTTTTTT
TRBJ1-2 TRBV6-5 TRBD1 NA CASRGQGNYGYTF TGTGCCAGCAGGGGACAGGGAAACTATGGCTACACCTTC
TRBJ2-1 TRBV5-4 NA NA CASSQEVLASNEQFF TGTGCCAGCAGCCAGGAGGTTCTCGCTTCCAATGAGCAGTTCTTC
TRBJ1-5 TRBV29-1 NA few CSVAQGGNQPQHF TGCAGCGTTGCACAGGGCGGCAATCAGCCCCAGCATTTT
TRBJ2-3 TRBV23-1 TRBD1 NA CASSQSTTGGEADTQYF TGCGCCAGCAGTCAATCAACCACAGGGGGAGAGGCAGATACGCAGTATTTT
TRBJ1-2 TRBV3-1/TRBV3-2 TRBD1 NA CASSQETGNYGYTF TGTGCCAGCAGCCAAGAGACAGGGAACTATGGCTACACCTTC
TRBJ1-5 TRBV18 NA NA CASSPPGTHQPQHF TGTGCCAGCTCACCACCGGGGACTCATCAGCCCCAGCATTTT
TRBJ1-1 TRBV6-1 NA NA CASSGVGGTEAFF TGTGCCAGCAGTGGGGTGGGGGGCACTGAAGCTTTCTTT
TRBJ1-6 TRBV5-1 NA NA CASSLEGDNSPLHF TGCGCCAGCAGCTTGGAAGGGGATAATTCACCCCTCCACTTT
TRBJ1-1 TRBV15 TRBD1 once CATSRGDRAVNTEAFF TGTGCCACCAGCAGGGGGGACAGGGCGGTGAACACTGAAGCTTTCTTT
TRBJ1-1 TRBV10-3 NA NA CAISGNRMNTEAFF TGTGCCATCAGTGGAAACAGAATGAACACTGAAGCTTTCTTT
TRBJ1-3 TRBV28 NA few CASTYPSSGNTIYF TGTGCCAGCACCTACCCTAGCTCTGGAAACACCATATATTTT
TRBJ2-7 TRBV10-3 TRBD2 NA CAISESKASGAVF TGTGCCATCAGTGAGTCGAAGGCTAGCGGGGCCGTCTTC
TRBJ2-2 TRBV6-6 TRBD2 NA CASSRAGGPNTGELFF TGTGCCAGCAGTCGAGCGGGGGGCCCTAACACCGGGGAGCTGTTTTTT
TRBJ2-2 TRBV5-1 NA NA CASTPGTGELFF TGCGCCAGCACCCCGGGGACCGGGGAGCTGTTTTTT
TRBJ2-5 TRBV5-1 NA NA CASSLEPSLVETQYF TGCGCCAGCAGCTTGGAGCCGAGCTTAGTGGAGACCCAGTACTTC
TRBJ1-2 TRBV18 NA few CASSPPGDYGYTF TGTGCCAGCTCACCCCCGGGGGACTATGGCTACACCTTC
TRBJ1-2 TRBV28 TRBD1 NA CASSRGTGELPRSTF TGTGCCAGCAGTCGCGGGACAGGAGAACTACCGAGGTCCACCTTC
TRBJ2-3 TRBV29-1 NA NA CSVVSGTDTQYF TGCAGCGTTGTGTCGGGGACAGATACGCAGTATTTT
TRBJ2-7 TRBV19 TRBD1 NA CASRATGTGSYEQYF TGTGCCAGTAGGGCGACCGGGACAGGATCCTACGAGCAGTACTTC
TRBJ1-1 TRBV19 TRBD1 NA CASSNGQGNTEAFF TGTGCCAGTAGTAACGGACAGGGGAACACTGAAGCTTTCTTT
TRBJ2-1 TRBV19 NA NA CASRPQRMFYNEQFF TGTGCCAGTAGGCCACAGAGAATGTTCTACAATGAGCAGTTCTTC
TRBJ2-5 TRBV5-1 TRBD2 NA CASSSGLAGGTETQYF TGCGCCAGCAGCTCGGGACTAGCGGGGGGGACAGAGACCCAGTACTTC
TRBJ2-1 TRBV30 NA NA CARRGYNEQFF TGTGCCCGCCGAGGATACAATGAGCAGTTCTTC
TRBJ2-3 TRBV7-2 NA NA CASSLSALPSTDTQYF TGTGCCAGCAGCTTATCAGCACTACCCAGCACAGATACGCAGTATTTT
TRBJ2-1 TRBV24-1 NA NA CATSKDMGQGHEQFF TGTGCCACCAGTAAGGATATGGGGCAGGGTCATGAGCAGTTCTTC
TRBJ2-7 TRBV7-6 TRBD2 NA CASSQGGREGVNYEQYF TGTGCCAGCAGCCAAGGAGGCAGGGAGGGAGTTAACTACGAGCAGTACTTC
TRBJ1-4 TRBV10-3 NA NA CASGPQGREKLFF TGTGCCTCAGGGCCCCAGGGGCGTGAAAAACTGTTTTTT
TRBJ2-2 TRBV7-8 TRBD2 NA CASSRTSGNTGELFF TGTGCCAGCAGCCGGACTAGCGGGAACACCGGGGAGCTGTTTTTT
TRBJ2-7 TRBV25-1 NA NA CASSEYPRGDEQYF TGTGCCAGCAGTGAATATCCCAGGGGGGACGAGCAGTACTTC
TRBJ1-1 TRBV19 NA few CASRKEGQEINTEAFF TGTGCCAGTAGAAAGGAGGGGCAGGAAATAAACACTGAAGCTTTCTTT
TRBJ2-1 TRBV7-3 NA NA CASSLTTGSSYNEQFF TGTGCCAGCAGCTTAACTACCGGGTCATCCTACAATGAGCAGTTCTTC
TRBJ2-1 TRBV19 TRBD1 once CASSIGTGRFWNEQFF TGTGCCAGTAGTATTGGGACAGGGAGGTTCTGGAATGAGCAGTTCTTC
TRBJ1-1 TRBV5-1 TRBD1 NA CASSRGQGPSSEAFF TGCGCCAGCAGCCGCGGACAGGGCCCCAGTTCTGAAGCTTTCTTT
TRBJ1-2 TRBV27 NA NA CASSLSRGYGYTF TGTGCCAGCAGTTTGTCCAGGGGCTATGGCTACACCTTC
TRBJ2-5 TRBV7-8 NA NA CASSLGGRGETQYF TGTGCCAGCAGCTTGGGGGGAAGAGGAGAGACCCAGTACTTC
TRBJ1-5 TRBV28 TRBD1 NA CAITQGGYNQPQHF TGTGCCATCACACAGGGGGGCTACAATCAGCCCCAGCATTTT
TRBJ1-1 TRBV2 TRBD1 NA CASHDRVNTEAFF TGTGCCAGTCACGACAGGGTGAACACTGAAGCTTTCTTT
TRBJ1-1 TRBV5-1 TRBD1 NA CASRETGMNTEAFF TGCGCCAGCAGAGAGACAGGGATGAACACTGAAGCTTTCTTT
TRBJ1-4 TRBV7-9 TRBD1 NA CASSRTGGNEKLFF TGTGCCAGCAGCCGGACAGGGGGCAATGAAAAACTGTTTTTT
TRBJ1-1 TRBV6-5 NA NA CASKEYSGWAFF TGTGCCAGCAAAGAATATAGCGGGTGGGCTTTCTTT
TRBJ2-2 TRBV5-1 TRBD1 NA CASSTQGANTGELFF TGCGCCAGCAGCACACAGGGGGCGAACACCGGGGAGCTGTTTTTT
TRBJ2-5 TRBV24-1 NA NA CATSDARFQETQYF TGTGCCACCAGTGATGCGAGGTTCCAAGAGACCCAGTACTTC
TRBJ2-7 TRBV19 TRBD2 NA CASSIGRGLAPYEQYF TGTGCCAGTAGTATAGGAAGAGGACTAGCACCTTACGAGCAGTACTTC
TRBJ2-2 TRBV7-6 TRBD1 NA CASSYPTDRELTGELFF TGTGCCAGCAGCTATCCTACGGACAGGGAATTGACCGGGGAGCTGTTTTTT
TRBJ2-5 TRBV9 TRBD2 NA CASSVVSGGQETQYF TGTGCCAGCAGCGTAGTTAGCGGGGGGCAGGAGACCCAGTACTTC
TRBJ1-6 TRBV6-6 NA NA CASSYLASYNSPLHF TGTGCCAGCAGTTACTTGGCCTCCTATAATTCACCCCTCCACTTT